The 11 T cell receptor beta chains reported below all come from one sample, sequenced in a study of T-cell reconstitution after alpha-beta-depleted transplantation in children. TCRbeta library construction was performed incorporating unique molecular identifiers. TCRdb reprocessed the PCR reads with MiXCR, giving one entry per CDR3 protein. The repertoire includes over 200,000 distinct CDR3 sequences, 8% to 9.5% of them detected once, and less than 8% sits in the top ten. The sequences come from PBMCs from the stem cell graft donor, collected from the stem cell graft. All receptors derive from a human donor who donated a stem cell graft to a child with acute lymphoblastic leukemia.

Note on this clonotype: The junction departs from germline at one end; a sequencing error may be responsible. The chain joins TRBV6-5 to TRBJ2-7; D uncertain. From germline, CDR1 is MNHEY and CDR2 SVGAGI. The CDR3 runs to 15 residues. In nucleotides, the CDR3 is TGCGCCAGCAGTTACTCGAGGCTCAGCTTCTACGAGCAGTACTTC. As protein: CASSYSRLSFYEQYF.

This clonotype was counted only a few times. The CDR3 DNA is TGTGCCTGGAGTTATACAGGGACGTTAGCCAAAAACATTCAGTACTTC. Residues: CAWSYTGTLAKNIQYF. The chain links TRBV30 to TRBJ2-4; TRBD1 might be the D (6 bases). The CDR3 runs to 16 residues. V lost 2 bases and J 0 bases, leaving 14 bases between the germline ends. Looked up from germline, CDR1 is GTSNPN and CDR2 is SVGIG (reference sequence).

This clonotype was observed many times. The chain uses TRBV7-2 and TRBJ1-1; TRBD1 is a possible D gene (6 bases). This CDR3 spans 15 amino acids. V lost 0 bases and J 5 bases, leaving 13 bases between the germline ends. The germline CDR1 and CDR2 sequences are SGHTA and FQGNSA. Here the CDR3 DNA reads TGTGCCAGCAGCTTAGCGGCAGGGGCGGGAACTGAAGCTTTCTTT. It specifies CASSLAAGAGTEAFF.

The gene calls are TRBV6-2 or TRBV6-3 and TRBJ2-5, with 8 positions matching TRBD1. CDR3 length: 15 amino acids. The junction had 10 bases not matched to a gene; V was cut back by 6 bases and J by 4 bases. Per the germline V gene, CDR1 is MNHEY and CDR2 is SVGEGT. CDR3: CASRSPVTGVETQYF. CDR3 nucleotide sequence: TGTGCCAGCAGATCCCCCGTGACAGGGGTAGAGACCCAGTACTTC.

The V call is TRBV5-1, the J call TRBJ1-5; D may be TRBD1 (5 bases). Germline V gene sequence: CDR1 SGHRS, CDR2 YFSETQ. CDR3 size: 15 residues. The germline V and J ends were trimmed by 5 bases and 4 bases, with 16 bases remaining between them. The CDR3 is CASRLGQGYNQPQHF. DNA for the CDR3: TGCGCCAGCAGACTAGGGCAGGGCTATAATCAGCCCCAGCATTTT.

The genes are TRBV12-3 or TRBV12-4 and TRBJ1-6; TRBD1 might be the D (5 bases). Trimming took off 6 bases at V and 8 bases at J, with 17 bases between the two ends. The CDR3 covers 15 residues. CDR3 region: CASSDRPGGDSPLHF. The DNA for the CDR3 is TGTGCCAGCAGCGACAGACCCGGCGGGGATTCACCCCTCCACTTT.

The CDR3 region is CASSYSSLLRSYNEQFF. CDR3 bases: TGTGCCAGCAGTTACTCTAGCCTGTTGCGATCCTACAATGAGCAGTTCTTC. V and J are TRBV6-2 or TRBV6-3 and TRBJ2-1; the D is unclear. Germline CDR1 MNHEY, CDR2 SVGEGT. V shed 0 bases and J shed 1 base, with 13 bases lying between them. There are 17 residues in the CDR3.

This chain links TRBV5-1 with TRBJ2-5, with 7 nucleotides matching TRBD1. Germline V CDR1 and CDR2: SGHRS, YFSETQ. This CDR3 has 13 amino acids. The J segment lost 3 bases and the V segment lost 5 bases, leaving 4 bases of the junction unmatched. The CDR3 region is CASRGTEEETQYF. The CDR3 region has the DNA TGCGCCAGCAGGGGGACAGAAGAAGAGACCCAGTACTTC.

The gene calls are TRBV5-6 and TRBJ2-7; D possibly corresponds to TRBD2 (6 bases). V lost 1 base to trimming and J lost 2 bases, with 10 bases between them. Germline V lookup: CDR1 SGHDT, CDR2 YYEEEE. The CDR3 has 14 residues. The CDR3 DNA follows: TGTGCCAGCAGCTTGTGGAGGGTAACCTACGAGCAGTACTTC. Its protein is CASSLWRVTYEQYF.

The chain couples TRBV5-1 to TRBJ1-1; unclear D gene. The ends were cut back, 0 bases at V and 3 bases at J, with 12 bases in the middle. This CDR3 spans 15 amino acids. Germline CDR1 SGHRS, CDR2 YFSETQ. The DNA for the CDR3 is TGCGCCAGCAGCTTGGTGGAGGGTAGGGACACTGAAGCTTTCTTT. Translated, it gives CASSLVEGRDTEAFF.

V and J are TRBV5-8 and TRBJ1-1; 9 positions agree with TRBD1. The germline CDR1 and CDR2 sequences are SGHTS and YDEGEE. This CDR3 has 19 residues. V lost 4 bases to trimming and J lost 1 base; unmatched junction nucleotides: 17. The CDR3 DNA is TGTGCCAGCAGCATCCCAATTTCCGGACAGGGGAAAGCGAACACTGAAGCTTTCTTT. Its protein product is CASSIPISGQGKANTEAFF. The variable domain in full, completed from reference TRBV5-8 and TRBJ1-1, reads EAGVTQSPTHLIKTRGQQATLRCSPISGHTSVYWYQQALGLGLQFLLWYDEGEERNRGNFPPRFSGRQFPNYSSELNVNALELEDSALYLCASSIPISGQGKANTEAFFGQGTRLTVV.